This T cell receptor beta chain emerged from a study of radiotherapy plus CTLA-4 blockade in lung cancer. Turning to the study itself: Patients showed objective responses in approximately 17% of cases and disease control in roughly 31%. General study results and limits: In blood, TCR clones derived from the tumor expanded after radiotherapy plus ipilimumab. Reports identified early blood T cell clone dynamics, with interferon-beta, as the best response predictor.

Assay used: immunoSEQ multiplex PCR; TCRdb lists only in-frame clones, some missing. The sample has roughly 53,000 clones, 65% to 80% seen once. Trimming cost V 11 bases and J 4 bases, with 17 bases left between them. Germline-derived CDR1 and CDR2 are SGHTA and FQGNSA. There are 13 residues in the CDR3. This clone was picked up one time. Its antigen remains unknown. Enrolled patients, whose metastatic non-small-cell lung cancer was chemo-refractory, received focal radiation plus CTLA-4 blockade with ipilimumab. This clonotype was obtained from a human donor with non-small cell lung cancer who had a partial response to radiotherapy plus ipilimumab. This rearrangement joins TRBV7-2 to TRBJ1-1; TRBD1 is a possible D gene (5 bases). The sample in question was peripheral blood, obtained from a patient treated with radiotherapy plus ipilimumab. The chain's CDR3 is CAASSKGVTEAFF. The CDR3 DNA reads TGTGCCGCATCGTCAAAAGGGGTCACTGAAGCTTTCTTT.